The 12 T cell receptor beta chains below all came from one sample that was sequenced in a study of shared clonotypes between healthy human individuals. Repertoires were generated with immunoSEQ multiplex PCR, while TCRdb's copy carries only in-frame clones and drops some. This table holds roughly 530,000 clones, almost 97% found once. Material for sequencing was naive CD4+ T cells sorted from blood. Subset meaning: CD45RA+ positively selected. The receptors were gathered from a woman in her 30s in good health.

The rearrangement joins TRBV6-1 to TRBJ2-7; 9 nucleotides align to TRBD2. CDR3 length: 14 residues. CDR1 is MNHNS, CDR2 SASEGT, per germline. V shed 4 bases and J 4 bases; nucleotides not matched to a gene: 5. CDR3 amino acids: CASSGGGGGYEQYF. The CDR3 DNA follows: TGTGCCAGCAGTGGCGGCGGGGGGGGTTACGAGCAGTACTTC.

The chain combines TRBV5-1 with TRBJ2-7; 8 nucleotides agree with TRBD2. V trimming: 7 bases; J trimming: 4 bases; junction bases outside the gene matches: 16. Germline CDR1 reads SGHRS; CDR2 reads YFSETQ. CDR3 length: 16 amino acids. For the CDR3, the DNA is TGCGCCAGCCAACGTATAGGAGCGGGAGCTTCTTACGAGCAGTACTTC. This gives the protein CASQRIGAGASYEQYF.

The rearrangement links TRBV7-9 to TRBJ1-1; D is unresolved. V dropped 5 bases and J dropped 6 bases, with 22 bases sitting between them. The length of the CDR3 is 16 residues. Germline V CDR1 and CDR2: SEHNR, FQNEAQ (reference sequence). As DNA, the CDR3 is TGTGCCAGCAGCGCAAGACCTGGGGAGGACTACGCTGAAGCTTTCTTT. Its protein is CASSARPGEDYAEAFF.

The chain uses TRBV28 and TRBJ2-7, with no clear D. The CDR3 is made up of 14 amino acids. The germline V gene encodes CDR1 MDHEN and CDR2 SYDVKM. The ends were cut back, 7 bases at V and 2 bases at J, with 15 bases in the middle. This CDR3 is CASNVPHKAYEQYF. CDR3 sequence (DNA): TGTGCCAGCAATGTCCCGCATAAAGCCTACGAGCAGTACTTC.

The rearrangement joins TRBV20-1 to TRBJ2-1; D is unclear. V lost 7 bases, J lost 6 bases, and 10 bases lay in between. The CDR3 is 11 amino acids. The V gene's germline CDR1 is DFQATT and CDR2 SNEGSKA (reference sequence). The CDR3 DNA sequence: TGCAGTGTTGGGGATCTCAATGAGCAGTTCTTC. Translation gives CSVGDLNEQFF.

This chain joins TRBV27 and TRBJ1-1; 7 bases match TRBD1. With V trimmed by 4 bases and J by 2 bases, 4 bases remained unmatched. The CDR3 covers 14 residues. Germline V gene sequence: CDR1 MNHEY, CDR2 SMNVEV (reference sequence). CDR3 in amino acids: CASSSQGTNTEAFF. In nucleotides, the CDR3 is TGTGCCAGCAGTTCACAGGGGACTAACACTGAAGCTTTCTTT.

Remarks on this clone: Relative to the germline gene, one junction end is altered; a read error may explain this. The chain uses TRBV10-3 and TRBJ1-1; D remains ambiguous. The CDR3 runs 13 residues. Germline loops: CDR1 ENHRY, CDR2 SYGVKD. In DNA, the CDR3 is TGTGCCATCAGTCTACCGGGGAACGCTGAAGCTTTCTTT. This sequence encodes CAISLPGNAEAFF.

This clone was observed a single time. The chain combines TRBV2 with TRBJ2-7; D possibly corresponds to TRBD2 (6 bases). This CDR3 has 14 amino acids. With 1 base removed from V and 6 bases from J, the gap between germline ends came to 13 bases. Germline V lookup: CDR1 SNHLY, CDR2 FYNNEI. CDR3 in amino acids: CASSEVRPGGEQYF. CDR3 sequence (DNA): TGTGCCAGCAGTGAAGTGCGCCCCGGGGGCGAGCAGTACTTC.

The chain has TRBV10-2 and TRBJ1-5; unclear D gene. V lost 9 bases and J lost 2, with 8 bases in between. The CDR3 has 12 amino acids. Germline CDR1 WSHSY, CDR2 SAAADI. The CDR3 here is CASNSGNQPQHF. The CDR3 DNA follows: TGCGCCAGTAACAGTGGCAATCAGCCCCAGCATTTT.

This chain uses TRBV18 with TRBJ2-4; a weak D match, TRBD1 (6 bases). Looked up from germline, CDR1 is KGHSH and CDR2 is LQKENI. Trimming took 4 bases from V and 6 from J, leaving 16 bases between them. The CDR3 covers 15 residues. The CDR3, as DNA: TGTGCCAGCTCACTCCGAGGGGGAGCCGGAAACATTCAGTACTTC. It codes for CASSLRGGAGNIQYF. Complete variable domain (other parts from reference TRBV18 and TRBJ2-4): NAGVMQNPRHLVRRRGQEARLRCSPMKGHSHVYWYRQLPEEGLKFMVYLQKENIIDESGMPKERFSAEFPKEGPSILRIQQVVRGDSAAYFCASSLRGGAGNIQYFGAGTRLSVL.

The chain uses TRBV7-9 and TRBJ2-7; the match to TRBD2 covers 8 bases. V gave up 2 bases and J gave up 3 bases; unmatched junction bases: 9. Germline values: CDR1 SEHNR, CDR2 FQNEAQ (reference sequence). The CDR3 is 16 residues long. Written as DNA, the CDR3 is TGTGCCAGCAGCTTACCTCGGACTAGCTCTTTCTACGAGCAGTACTTC. It specifies CASSLPRTSSFYEQYF. The variable domain in full, with the rest retrieved from reference TRBV7-9 and TRBJ2-7, is DTGVSQNPRHKITKRGQNVTFRCDPISEHNRLYWYRQTLGQGPEFLTYFQNEAQLEKSRLLSDRFSAERPKGSFSTLEIQRTEQGDSAMYLCASSLPRTSSFYEQYFGPGTRLTVT.

The genes are TRBV7-2 and TRBJ2-7, with D unresolved. The CDR3 consists of 13 residues. V lost 7 bases, J lost 5 bases, and 15 bases lay in between. Germline CDR1 SGHTA, CDR2 FQGNSA. CDR3 residues: CASTYSQVNEQYF. CDR3 DNA sequence: TGTGCCAGCACCTACAGTCAGGTAAACGAGCAGTACTTC.